This T cell receptor (beta chain) came from a study (dated by TCRdb to about 2015). Concerning the study at large: The study tested whether tumor-infiltrating Tregs in breast cancer are recruited from blood Tregs or converted in situ from other CD4+ T cell subsets. Study-level results and caveats: Validation in the larger cohort was restricted to a single TCR beta V-J rearrangement rather than whole repertoires. The TCR gene usage of tumor memory CD4+ T cells clustered together with blood and lymph node memory CD4+ cells and with lymph node naive CD4+ cells. Tumor-infiltrating Treg TCR alpha and beta sequences overlapped most with tumor naive CD4+ T cells, then with blood naive CD4+ T cells.

Amplification of full-length TCR variable regions was done by 5' RACE PCR using constant-region reverse primers, and this step was followed by semi-nested PCR with Nested Universal Primer A. The ReliaPrep RNA Cell Miniprep System was used to extract total RNA, which was then reverse transcribed into 5'RACE-ready cDNA with the SMARTer RACE 5'/3' Kit. Multiplex adaptors were used to barcode full-length TCR alpha and beta libraries, and the barcoded libraries were sequenced on an Illumina MiSeq. Per the source publication's procedure: For each of nine subset-tissue groups, sequencing data from the five patients were combined, and the groups were compared by unsupervised clustering of TCR gene usage. The Morisita-Horn index, with shared sequences weighted by their contribution to each repertoire, was used to calculate repertoire similarity. The raw public data were reprocessed by TCRdb itself: fastp quality trimming at Q25, MiXCR clonotype calling, in-frame beta chains only. A single entry per CDR3 protein holds the most common genes and DNA from its merged rows. It is TCRdb's table, rather than the study itself, that gives the V and J calls and clone size. The sample includes 55,000 to 80,000 distinct CDR3 sequences, with less than 25% observed a single time. More than 2.5% of the sample belongs to the ten largest clones.

CD4+CD45RO+CD25- cells were isolated as memory CD4+ T cells. Tregs, naive and memory CD4+ T cells from tumor, blood and ipsilateral draining lymph nodes of five breast cancer patients underwent full-length TCR alpha and beta sequencing. Tumor tissue and lymph nodes obtained by ipsilateral axillary dissection were perfused with PBS, cut into small pieces and digested using collagenase I and hyaluronidase. Ficoll density gradient centrifugation was used to isolate mononuclear cells from either lymph nodes or roughly 50 ml of peripheral blood. A purity exceeding 90% was confirmed by FACS for the sorted cell populations. Concerning this clonotype itself: Which antigen it targets is not known. No much larger clone exists at a distance of one base, and base qualities are not known.

The germline V gene yields SGHTA for CDR1 and FQGNSA for CDR2. V ends up 5 bases short and J 2 bases short, with an unmatched junction base count of 6. The CDR3 runs 16 residues from the cysteine to the phenylalanine. The CDR3 DNA has 48 bases and is translated from base 1. The chain couples TRBV7-2 to TRBJ1-3, and TRBD1 aligns with 10 junction nucleotides. The source of this sequence is a female donor with breast cancer. Sequenced material: memory CD4+ T cells sorted from a lymph node. The cell subset or site label for this specimen denotes: memory CD4+ T cells, CD4+CD45RO+CD25-. The nucleotides read TGTGCCAGCAGCCCAGACAGGGGGCAAACTGGAAACACCATATATTTT. This gives the protein CASSPDRGQTGNTIYF.